This T cell receptor (beta chain) was obtained from a study of neurological immune-mediated disorders. Points from the study as a whole: The greatest TCR clonal expansion appeared in HTLV-1-associated myelopathy and the smallest, falling below healthy controls, in multiple sclerosis. No CDR3 amino acid sequences were shared by expanded clones across subjects, suggesting private repertoires in all groups.

This clonotype was counted only a few times. Its specificity is unknown. The cDNA was synthesized by 5'RACE incorporating 10-nucleotide random UMIs. TCRdb redid the calling of the 5' RACE reads with MiXCR, one entry per CDR3 protein. Found here are approximately 50,000 distinct CDR3 sequences, 9% to 12% of them singletons; the top ten hold about 5.4%. The TCR was taken from a man between 65 and 80 years old with HTLV-1-associated myelopathy (HAM/TSP). Sample: PBMCs.

The CDR3: CSVESANQETQYF. CDR3 DNA sequence: TGCAGCGTTGAGTCAGCTAACCAAGAGACCCAGTACTTC. The genes are TRBV29-1 and TRBJ2-5; D ambiguous. Germline lookup yields CDR1 SQVTM and CDR2 ANQGSEA. V lost 3 bases and J lost 0, with 8 bases in between. This CDR3 spans 13 amino acids. Looking up the rest from reference TRBV29-1 and TRBJ2-5 gives the full variable domain: SAVISQKPSRDICQRGTSLTIQCQVDSQVTMMFWYRQQPGQSLTLIATANQGSEATYESGFVIDKFPISRPNLTFSTLTVSNMSPEDSSIYLCSVESANQETQYFGPGTRLLVL.